These T cell receptor beta chains were read from a single sample in a study of T cell responses to AZD1222 COVID-19 vaccine. Sequencing was performed with immunoSEQ multiplex PCR; in TCRdb, only in-frame clones are kept and a portion is missing. The sample consists of about 150,000 clones, 90% of them appearing once. The sample consisted of peripheral blood, taken 28 days after the second AZD1222 dose. The source is an adult who received the AZD1222 COVID-19 vaccine. Both conserved end residues are part of each CDR3. D genes are given only for firm matches. Clone size, where shown, is once, few, many, or a class for clones that have expanded.

v_gene: TRBV6-5
abundance: NA
j_gene: TRBJ2-2
d_gene: NA
CDR3aa: CATQWGQAAGELFF
CDR3nt: TGTGCCACTCAGTGGGGCCAAGCGGCCGGGGAGCTGTTTTTT

v_gene: TRBV28
abundance: NA
j_gene: TRBJ1-5
d_gene: NA
CDR3aa: CASRRGTNSNQPQHF
CDR3nt: TGTGCCAGCCGCCGGGGGACGAATAGCAATCAGCCCCAGCATTTT

v_gene: TRBV15
abundance: few
j_gene: TRBJ1-4
d_gene: NA
CDR3aa: CATRGAGPGNEKLFF
CDR3nt: TGTGCCACCAGGGGGGCGGGGCCCGGGAATGAAAAACTGTTTTTT

v_gene: TRBV29-1
abundance: NA
j_gene: TRBJ2-5
d_gene: NA
CDR3aa: CSVEDLQTQYF
CDR3nt: TGCAGCGTTGAAGATCTGCAGACCCAGTACTTC

v_gene: TRBV12-3/TRBV12-4
abundance: NA
j_gene: TRBJ2-2
d_gene: NA
CDR3aa: CASRRGNTGELFF
CDR3nt: TGTGCCAGCAGGAGGGGTAACACCGGGGAGCTGTTTTTT

v_gene: TRBV28
abundance: NA
j_gene: TRBJ1-5
d_gene: NA
CDR3aa: CASSPRQRYQPQHF
CDR3nt: TGTGCCAGCAGTCCCCGACAGCGGTATCAGCCCCAGCATTTT

v_gene: TRBV19
abundance: NA
j_gene: TRBJ1-1
d_gene: NA
CDR3aa: CASTGYPLNTEAFF
CDR3nt: TGTGCCAGTACAGGGTATCCGTTGAACACTGAAGCTTTCTTT

v_gene: TRBV4-3
abundance: NA
j_gene: TRBJ2-3
d_gene: TRBD2
CDR3aa: CASSQDRREGYTDTQYF
CDR3nt: TGCGCCAGCAGCCAAGACAGGCGGGAGGGGTACACAGATACGCAGTATTTT

v_gene: TRBV6-5
abundance: few
j_gene: TRBJ1-5
d_gene: NA
CDR3aa: CATARTDSNQPQHF
CDR3nt: TGTGCCACCGCCAGGACGGATAGCAATCAGCCCCAGCATTTT

v_gene: TRBV12-3/TRBV12-4
abundance: NA
j_gene: TRBJ1-1
d_gene: TRBD1
CDR3aa: CASRPGGQGAFF
CDR3nt: TGTGCCAGCAGACCGGGGGGACAGGGAGCTTTCTTT

v_gene: TRBV2
abundance: NA
j_gene: TRBJ1-4
d_gene: NA
CDR3aa: CASSEMAATNEKLFF
CDR3nt: TGTGCCAGCAGTGAAATGGCAGCAACTAATGAAAAACTGTTTTTT

v_gene: TRBV6-2/TRBV6-3
abundance: NA
j_gene: TRBJ2-4
d_gene: TRBD2
CDR3aa: CASSYNPAGWKNIQYF
CDR3nt: TGTGCCAGCAGTTACAATCCAGCGGGGTGGAAAAACATTCAGTACTTC

v_gene: TRBV15
abundance: NA
j_gene: TRBJ1-1
d_gene: NA
CDR3aa: CATSRDLALGAFF
CDR3nt: TGTGCCACCAGCAGAGATTTAGCCCTTGGGGCTTTCTTT

v_gene: TRBV5-1
abundance: once
j_gene: TRBJ1-5
d_gene: TRBD1
CDR3aa: CASKTGPTSNQPQHF
CDR3nt: TGCGCCAGCAAGACAGGGCCCACTAGCAATCAGCCCCAGCATTTT

v_gene: TRBV6-5
abundance: NA
j_gene: TRBJ2-1
d_gene: NA
CDR3aa: CASSYANNEQFF
CDR3nt: TGTGCCAGCAGTTACGCAAACAATGAGCAGTTCTTC

v_gene: TRBV25-1
abundance: NA
j_gene: TRBJ1-3
d_gene: TRBD1
CDR3aa: CASSGWGTGGNTIYF
CDR3nt: TGTGCCAGCAGTGGTTGGGGGACAGGGGGAAACACCATATATTTT

v_gene: TRBV28
abundance: NA
j_gene: TRBJ2-5
d_gene: NA
CDR3aa: CASSPGQISETQYF
CDR3nt: TGTGCCAGCAGTCCAGGACAGATTTCAGAGACCCAGTACTTC

v_gene: TRBV5-1
abundance: NA
j_gene: TRBJ2-3
d_gene: NA
CDR3aa: CASSLSRSPDTQYF
CDR3nt: TGCGCCAGCAGCTTGTCCAGAAGCCCAGATACGCAGTATTTT

v_gene: TRBV9
abundance: NA
j_gene: TRBJ2-2
d_gene: NA
CDR3aa: CASSPDRPTGELFF
CDR3nt: TGTGCCAGCAGCCCGGACAGACCCACCGGGGAGCTGTTTTTT

v_gene: TRBV6-5
abundance: once
j_gene: TRBJ2-3
d_gene: NA
CDR3aa: CASNRQATDTQYF
CDR3nt: TGTGCCAGCAATCGACAGGCCACAGATACGCAGTATTTT

v_gene: TRBV6-2/TRBV6-3
abundance: few
j_gene: TRBJ2-2
d_gene: TRBD1
CDR3aa: CASSLRQGWNGELFF
CDR3nt: TGTGCCAGCAGTTTACGACAGGGTTGGAACGGGGAGCTGTTTTTT

v_gene: TRBV2
abundance: once
j_gene: TRBJ2-5
d_gene: NA
CDR3aa: CASNPHPYETQYF
CDR3nt: TGTGCCAGCAACCCACACCCGTATGAGACCCAGTACTTC

v_gene: TRBV9
abundance: once
j_gene: TRBJ1-2
d_gene: TRBD1
CDR3aa: CASSPPWTGGSGYTF
CDR3nt: TGTGCCAGCAGCCCCCCGTGGACAGGGGGCTCTGGCTACACCTTC

v_gene: TRBV5-1
abundance: NA
j_gene: TRBJ1-3
d_gene: TRBD1
CDR3aa: CASSLEGGRGNTIYF
CDR3nt: TGCGCCAGCAGCTTGGAAGGGGGCCGTGGAAACACCATATATTTT

v_gene: TRBV7-2
abundance: NA
j_gene: TRBJ1-3
d_gene: NA
CDR3aa: CASSPVPGNTIYF
CDR3nt: TGTGCCAGCAGCCCAGTCCCTGGAAACACCATATATTTT

v_gene: TRBV2
abundance: NA
j_gene: TRBJ1-5
d_gene: NA
CDR3aa: CASRGHLFNQPQHF
CDR3nt: TGTGCCAGCCGGGGACACCTCTTTAATCAGCCCCAGCATTTT

v_gene: TRBV7-9
abundance: NA
j_gene: TRBJ2-1
d_gene: NA
CDR3aa: CASSLALGGRSNEQFF
CDR3nt: TGTGCCAGCAGCTTAGCGCTCGGGGGGCGATCGAATGAGCAGTTCTTC

v_gene: TRBV19
abundance: NA
j_gene: TRBJ1-2
d_gene: NA
CDR3aa: CASSRQPGKVDTF
CDR3nt: TGTGCCAGTAGTAGACAGCCAGGAAAGGTGGACACCTTC

v_gene: TRBV18
abundance: NA
j_gene: TRBJ1-5
d_gene: TRBD1
CDR3aa: CASSPTGVSNQPQHF
CDR3nt: TGTGCCAGCTCACCGACAGGGGTTAGCAATCAGCCCCAGCATTTT

v_gene: TRBV14
abundance: NA
j_gene: TRBJ2-7
d_gene: NA
CDR3aa: CASSQASPRQRSYEQYF
CDR3nt: TGTGCCAGCAGCCAAGCAAGCCCTCGACAGCGCTCCTACGAGCAGTACTTC

v_gene: TRBV7-9
abundance: few
j_gene: TRBJ1-6
d_gene: NA
CDR3aa: CASSPGSRNSPLHF
CDR3nt: TGTGCCAGCAGCCCGGGGAGTAGAAATTCACCCCTCCACTTT

v_gene: TRBV5-8
abundance: NA
j_gene: TRBJ1-4
d_gene: NA
CDR3aa: CASSDHFGGGATNEKLFF
CDR3nt: TGTGCCAGCAGCGACCATTTTGGGGGCGGTGCAACTAATGAAAAACTGTTTTTT

v_gene: TRBV5-4
abundance: NA
j_gene: TRBJ2-2
d_gene: NA
CDR3aa: CASSLGGVGTGELFF
CDR3nt: TGTGCCAGCAGCTTGGGCGGCGTAGGGACCGGGGAGCTGTTTTTT